This T cell receptor beta chain was observed in a study of T cell responses to AZD1222 COVID-19 vaccine. TCRdb keeps only in-frame clones here, not all; method: immunoSEQ multiplex PCR. This table has 90,000 to 150,000 clones, about 91% appearing once. The sequence was collected from an adult in good health. The sequencing used peripheral blood, collected on day 0 of AZD1222 vaccination.

The CDR3 spells CATSRVAGGSTDTQYF. DNA for the CDR3: TGTGCCACCAGCAGAGTAGCGGGGGGTAGCACAGATACGCAGTATTTT. The rearrangement uses TRBV15 and TRBJ2-3; TRBD2 aligns across 10 bases. Germline V CDR1 and CDR2: LNHNV, YYDKDF (reference sequence). After removal of 1 base from V and 0 bases from J, the junction contained 1 base not matched to a gene. The CDR3 loop spans 16 amino acids.